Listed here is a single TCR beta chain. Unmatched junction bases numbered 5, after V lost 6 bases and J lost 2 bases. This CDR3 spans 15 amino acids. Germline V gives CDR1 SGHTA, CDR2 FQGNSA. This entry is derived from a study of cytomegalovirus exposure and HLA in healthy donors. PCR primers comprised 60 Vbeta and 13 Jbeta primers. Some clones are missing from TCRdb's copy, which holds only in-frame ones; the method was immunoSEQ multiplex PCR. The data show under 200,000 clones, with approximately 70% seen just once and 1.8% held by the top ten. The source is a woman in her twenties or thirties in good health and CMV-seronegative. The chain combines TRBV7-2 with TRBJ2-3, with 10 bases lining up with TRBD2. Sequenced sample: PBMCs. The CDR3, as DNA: TGTGCCAGCAGTCTTACTAGCGGGAACACAGATACGCAGTATTTT. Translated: CASSLTSGNTDTQYF.